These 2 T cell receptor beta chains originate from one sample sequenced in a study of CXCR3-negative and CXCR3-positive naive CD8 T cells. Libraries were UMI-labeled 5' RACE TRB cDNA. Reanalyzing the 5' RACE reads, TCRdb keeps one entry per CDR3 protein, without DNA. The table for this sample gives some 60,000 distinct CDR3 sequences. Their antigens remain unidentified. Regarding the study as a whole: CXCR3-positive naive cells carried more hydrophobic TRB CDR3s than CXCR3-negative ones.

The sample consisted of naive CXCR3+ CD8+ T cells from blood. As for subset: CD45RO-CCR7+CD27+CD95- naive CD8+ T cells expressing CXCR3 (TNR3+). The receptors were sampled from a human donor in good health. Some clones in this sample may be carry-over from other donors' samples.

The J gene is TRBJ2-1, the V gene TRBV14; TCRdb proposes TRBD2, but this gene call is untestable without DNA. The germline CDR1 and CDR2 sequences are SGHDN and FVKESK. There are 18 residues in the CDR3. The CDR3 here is CASSQDFLAGGAYNEQFF.

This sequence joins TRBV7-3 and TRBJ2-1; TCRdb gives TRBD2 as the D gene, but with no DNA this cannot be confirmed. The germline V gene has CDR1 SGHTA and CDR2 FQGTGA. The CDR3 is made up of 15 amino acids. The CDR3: CASSLMPSGYNEQFF.